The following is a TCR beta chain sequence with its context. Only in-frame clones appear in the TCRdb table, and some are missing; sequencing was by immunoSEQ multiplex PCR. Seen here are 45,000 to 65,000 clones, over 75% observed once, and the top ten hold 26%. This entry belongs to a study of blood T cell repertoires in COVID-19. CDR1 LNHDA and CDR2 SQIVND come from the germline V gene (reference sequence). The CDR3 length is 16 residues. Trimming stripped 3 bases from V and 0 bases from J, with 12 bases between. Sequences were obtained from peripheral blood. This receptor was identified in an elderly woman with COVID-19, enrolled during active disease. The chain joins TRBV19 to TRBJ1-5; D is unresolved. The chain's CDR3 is CASSMWSGYSNQPQHF. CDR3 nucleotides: TGTGCCAGTAGTATGTGGTCGGGTTATAGCAATCAGCCCCAGCATTTT.